These 3 T cell receptor beta chains were sequenced from one sample in a study of blood T cell repertoires in COVID-19. Profiling relied on immunoSEQ multiplex PCR, and the TCRdb table lists in-frame clones only, not all of them. Seen here are roughly 240,000 clones, roughly four fifths observed once, and the top ten hold 4.7%. The sequencing sample was made of peripheral blood. These receptors all come from a woman in her 70s with acute or convalescent COVID-19.

The chain employs TRBV4-3 and TRBJ1-2, with TRBD1 identical over 10 bases. CDR1 is LGHNA, CDR2 YSLEER, per germline. The CDR3 contains 15 residues. V trimming: 0 bases; J trimming: 4 bases; junction bases outside the gene matches: 2. The CDR3 nucleotides are TGCGCCAGCAGCCAAGATCGGACAGGGGGCTATGGCTACACCTTC. Translating it yields CASSQDRTGGYGYTF.

The chain combines TRBV7-2 with TRBJ2-7, with 10 bases fitting TRBD1. Unmatched junction bases numbered 5, after V lost 3 bases and J lost 0 bases. Germline V gene data show CDR1 as SGHTA and CDR2 as FQGNSA. The length of the CDR3 is 16 residues. The CDR3 loop reads CASSFTGTGVSYEQYF. CDR3 nucleotides: TGTGCCAGCAGCTTCACCGGGACAGGGGTCTCCTACGAGCAGTACTTC.

The gene calls are TRBV18 and TRBJ1-5; D uncertain. Germline CDR1 reads KGHSH; CDR2 reads LQKENI. The CDR3 is made up of 13 amino acids. V lost 8 bases and J 1 base, leaving 9 bases between the germline ends. The CDR3 here is CASTLISNQPQHF. The CDR3 DNA reads TGTGCCAGCACACTAATAAGCAATCAGCCCCAGCATTTT.